A selection of T cell receptor beta chains follows, all from one sample in a study of T cell repertoires in cytomegalovirus infection. What these receptors recognize is not known. TCRdb passed the reads through MiXCR, listing each CDR3 protein once. The table shows approximately 590,000 distinct CDR3 sequences, with around two fifths occurring only once. The specimen was cultured PBMCs, collected from culture after CMV antigen stimulation. These receptors were obtained from a human donor in good health (CMV status not recorded). Some clones in this sample may be carry-over from other donors' samples. The conserved cysteine and the conserved F or W are not part of the CDR3 here. The order of the fields is J gene, V gene, CDR3 protein.

TRBJ2-5,TRBV7-9,ASSLRLAGWGQETQY
TRBJ2-6,TRBV7-2,ASRPHVPQGYSSGANVLT
TRBJ1-4,TRBV2,ASSTPQTATNEKLF
TRBJ1-2,TRBV2,ASSEILVREGFGYT
TRBJ2-5,TRBV11-1,ASRWAPSETQY
TRBJ1-6,TRBV5-1,ASSFGGQGARIRTPLH
TRBJ2-7,TRBV27,ASEVGGEQY
TRBJ2-2,TRBV6-1,ASSGPGTGGPGELF
TRBJ2-1,TRBV15,ATSRLGGRALIHEQF
TRBJ1-4,TRBV20-1,SARSGRLAEKLF
TRBJ2-5,TRBV25-1,ASSELGTGQETQY
TRBJ1-1,TRBV20-1,SAKKTGDRTEAF
TRBJ1-3,TRBV19,ASSNQGPGNTIY
TRBJ1-4,TRBV19,AKPFKQGAGNEKLF
TRBJ2-5,TRBV7-8,ASSLELAGGRVQETQY
TRBJ2-7,TRBV10-2,ASRRARTTRALNEQY
TRBJ2-1,TRBV7-6,ASSPSGSGYNEQF
TRBJ2-1,TRBV20-1,SAGNEQF
TRBJ2-3,TRBV27,ASSLHFTSTDTQY
TRBJ2-1,TRBV25-1,ASSELEISYNEQF
TRBJ2-5,TRBV4-1,ASSQEGLEETQY
TRBJ2-2,TRBV7-2,ASRPGLNTGELF
TRBJ1-3,TRBV7-2,ASTWRVGNTIY
TRBJ2-3,TRBV7-2,ASSLELDTQY